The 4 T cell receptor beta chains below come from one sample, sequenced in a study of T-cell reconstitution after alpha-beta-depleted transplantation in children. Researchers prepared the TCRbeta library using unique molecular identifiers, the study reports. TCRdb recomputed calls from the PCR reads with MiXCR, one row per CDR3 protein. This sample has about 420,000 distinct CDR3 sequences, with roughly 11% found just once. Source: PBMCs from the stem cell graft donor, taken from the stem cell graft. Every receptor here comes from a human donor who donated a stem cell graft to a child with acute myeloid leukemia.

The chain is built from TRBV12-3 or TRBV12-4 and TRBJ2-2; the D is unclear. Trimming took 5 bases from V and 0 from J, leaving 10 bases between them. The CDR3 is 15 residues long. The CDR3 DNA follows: TGTGCCAGCAGTCTTCGACGGACGAACACCGGGGAGCTGTTTTTT. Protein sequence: CASSLRRTNTGELFF.

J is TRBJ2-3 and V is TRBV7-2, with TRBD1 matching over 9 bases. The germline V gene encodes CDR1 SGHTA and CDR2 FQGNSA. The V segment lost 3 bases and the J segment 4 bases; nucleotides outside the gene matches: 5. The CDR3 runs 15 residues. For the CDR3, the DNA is TGTGCCAGCAGCTTTGGACAGGGGTGGGCAGATACGCAGTATTTT. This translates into CASSFGQGWADTQYF.

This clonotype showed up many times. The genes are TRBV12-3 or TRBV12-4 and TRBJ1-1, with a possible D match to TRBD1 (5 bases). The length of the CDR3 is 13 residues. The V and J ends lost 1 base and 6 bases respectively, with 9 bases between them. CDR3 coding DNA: TGTGCCAGCAGTTTAGGGGGGAGGTCTGAAGCTTTCTTT. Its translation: CASSLGGRSEAFF.

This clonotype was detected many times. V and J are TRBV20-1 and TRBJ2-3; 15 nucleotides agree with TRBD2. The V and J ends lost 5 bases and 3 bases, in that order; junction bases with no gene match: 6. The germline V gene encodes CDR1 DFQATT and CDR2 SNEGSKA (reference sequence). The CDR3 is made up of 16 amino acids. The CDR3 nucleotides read TGCAGTGCTCCGGGACTAGCGGGAGGTGGGACAGATACGCAGTATTTT. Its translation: CSAPGLAGGGTDTQYF.